This T cell receptor (beta chain) was documented in a study of cytomegalovirus exposure and HLA in healthy donors (dated by TCRdb to 2017 to 2019). With respect to the entire study: An earlier analysis of around 600 of the donors reported approximately 290 Gb of sequence data and around 120 million unique TCR beta sequences from roughly 200 million T cells. The T cell repertoires of about 700 subjects were profiled by immunosequencing and related to cytomegalovirus serostatus. In addition to the first cohort of 500 to 850 subjects, a separate validation cohort of under 150 different subjects was used. Both class I and class II loci were covered by HLA typing, at four-digit resolution. About 320 gigabases of sequencing data and approximately 85 million unique TCR sequences were included in an early release covering roughly 600 HLA-typed donors. Typing coverage varied by locus: 629-630 donors for A, B, C, DRB1 and DQB1; roughly 510 for DQA1; approximately 570 for DPA1; under 490 for DPB1. A few DR-DQ haplotypes were treated as single units for association and clustering because of strong linkage in the cohort. The genetic ancestry cluster associated with self-reported Caucasian donors included about four fifths of the roughly 400 genotyped donors. To decide whether each TCR beta V gene segment behaved as functional or pseudogenic, an earlier analysis of some 600 of the donors relied on high-throughput TCR beta sequencing. Among 398 genotyped donors of the cohort, an average of about 240,000 unique TCR beta nucleotide sequences was sequenced per donor, of which about 19% were non-productive. A later genetic analysis used genome-wide SNP genotypes for about 65% of the 666 donors, treating that subset as a discovery cohort. Donor age, sex, ethnicity and CMV serostatus were compiled together with the repertoire data. All discovery cohort repertoires had been generated using a single sequencing platform. Rather than drawing on any new phenotypic data, the later analysis identified candidate immune exposures from TCR beta sequences and the way those sequences occurred across donors. To predict cytomegalovirus infection status, the study brought together high-throughput TCR immunosequencing, statistical association of individual TCRs with disease status, and machine learning. The aim of the study was to test whether cataloging public T cell receptors could identify signatures of past pathogen exposure. To study patterns of TCR occurrence, a later analysis re-analyzed previously published TCR beta repertoires from 666 donors and added high-resolution HLA genotyping. Summary of the overall study and its limitations: Most TCR sequences were seen in very few donors, while some public TCRs were found in many individuals. In an earlier analysis of 450 to 750 of the donors, most TCR beta V segments appeared in productive rearrangements about 87% or about 30% of the time, broadly matching IMGT annotations. An association between a missense DCLRE1C variant and V-gene and J-gene trimming of TCR beta chains was found in a later genetic analysis and replicated in an independent cohort. Over 15 rarely observed V segments, including chromosome 9 orphons, were excluded from the earlier analysis of several hundred of the donors because counts were too low. Assigning TCR associations to individual alleles was difficult when HLA alleles, especially DR and DQ, strongly co-occurred. In this cohort, only TCR beta chains were sequenced, and detectable features were limited by the absence of alpha or paired-chain data. In a later analysis, HLA-associated TCR beta chains showed more clonal expansion and lower generation probabilities than non-associated chains that were equally common. Because HLA typing was missing for some donors at each locus, association tests included only the typed subset. The presence/absence analyses assumed that sequencing depth was roughly uniform across donors, and that assumption may not be true. A cluster of highly shared sequence variants was judged likely to be a technical artifact of the sequencing pipeline. The classifier was reported to diagnose cytomegalovirus status with high specificity and sensitivity in both the original and validation cohorts. According to a later analysis, parvovirus B19, influenza, CMV and Epstein-Barr virus appeared linked to several top co-occurrence clusters. A further reported finding was that TCR beta sequences accurately predicted the HLA-A and HLA-B alleles for most subjects in the first cohort. According to a later analysis, most CMV-associated TCR beta chains appeared to be HLA-restricted, and the HLA associations seemed to be driven largely by CMV exposure. Three of the identified cytomegalovirus-associated TCR beta chains were confirmed in vitro to be specific for cytomegalovirus antigens. It was suggested by the authors that the approach could potentially be generalized to other disease states and immunological phenotypes. In a later analysis, the rate of TCR association differed among HLA loci, with DRB1 alleles having the most associated TCRs and HLA-C alleles having the fewest. Compared with the roughly 670-donor mean, donors in an Asian-associated ancestry cluster had fewer N-insertions in productive TCRs, according to a later genetic analysis. Linkage disequilibrium might explain the correlated functional status among segregating V segments, but an unknown experimental factor could not be excluded. The 87-base-pair reads could not distinguish some IMGT-functional V segments, including TRBV6-2 and TRBV6-3, so those segments were excluded. In the study, about 150 TCR beta chains were listed as associated with cytomegalovirus. For the cohort, immune exposure information was limited to CMV serostatus. A later analysis associated around 16,000 TCR beta sequences with specific HLA alleles at a false discovery rate of 0.05.

Library preparation employed the immunoSEQ multiplex PCR assay. For the multiplex PCR, a mixture combining 60 forward primers for TCR Vbeta segments and 13 reverse primers for TCR Jbeta segments was used. Amplification of the CDR3 region of rearranged TCR beta genes was performed with a multiplex PCR assay on genomic DNA. On the Illumina HiSeq System, the amplified TCR beta libraries were sequenced as 87-base-pair reads. The authors processed their data as follows. In a later analysis, approximately 74 million unique TCR beta chains were counted across the 650 to 750 repertoires, and roughly 11 million of these chains were shared by at least two donors. Raw reads were error-corrected and collapsed into unique sequences by a nearest-neighbor algorithm in which closely related sequences were merged to remove PCR and sequencing errors. Alignment of CDR3 sequences to IMGT reference sequences was used to assign V, D and J gene segments. For a sequence to be retained, a match of at least six nucleotides to both a V gene segment and a J gene segment was required. A rearrangement was called productive if the CDR3 had no stop codons and remained in frame with V and J, and every other rearrangement was called non-productive. Following IMGT convention, CDR3 was defined as the stretch from the second conserved V-encoded cysteine up to the conserved J-encoded phenylalanine. The earlier analysis of 550 to 650 of the donors excluded any sequence lacking an unambiguous match to a single V gene segment. In an earlier analysis of roughly 500 of the donors, V segments were called functional above 56.7% productive rearrangements and were called segregating when the between-donor standard deviation exceeded 5%. A statistical classification framework was built to diagnose cytomegalovirus status from the catalog of TCR beta chain sequences. V and J gene assignment, in a later analysis, came from comparing TCR nucleotide sequences with IMGT/GENE-DB human TR gene sequences. In a later analysis, CDR3 sequences and most-parsimonious VDJ recombination scenarios were assigned using the TCRdist pipeline. In a later analysis, each TCR beta chain was defined by its CDR3 amino acid sequence together with its V-gene family, and reads without a unique V-gene family were excluded. In a later analysis, 450 to 600 highly shared, low-generation-probability nucleotide sequences were removed to address suspected cross-contamination and a sequencing artifact. In a later analysis, a clonal expansion index was calculated for each public chain from normalized within-repertoire ranks of inferred template counts. A later analysis computed generation probabilities with a VDJ recombination model fitted to out-of-frame rearrangements, and checked the results against IGoR. A later analysis scored TCR-TCR, TCR-HLA and TCR-CMV co-occurrence with hypergeometric tests, applying a repertoire-size bias correction to TCR pairs. A later analysis estimated false discovery rates by permuting HLA or CMV assignments 20 times. In a later analysis, co-occurring TCRs were grouped using DBSCAN, with TCRdist sequence similarity added in when clustering inside HLA-allele-positive subsets. For co-occurrence clustering, repertoires with fewer than 30,000 or more than 120,000 public chains were excluded, along with five repertoires with anomalous nucleotide sharing. Sourced from immuneACCESS, this table was stored by TCRdb with only in-frame sequences that have V and J called. A share of the clones is absent; for the studies checked, an unresolved V gene accounts for under half, and the remainder has no known explanation. D and trimming were read from the DNA, whereas the V and J calls and clone size are those reported in that table. The sample has approximately 180,000 clones on record, about four fifths of them singletons. Roughly 4.9% of the sample belongs to the ten largest clones.

In total, over 600 healthy bone marrow donors made up the cohort. Cohort members were all nominally healthy when sampled, although unrecorded immune exposures were likely present. The donor was CMV seropositive and belonged to the group of 270 or so seropositive cohort members. Every donor gave a peripheral blood sample, and the peripheral blood mononuclear cells from that sample were used for TCR beta sequencing. Genomic DNA was extracted from the blood cell samples with the Qiagen DNeasy Blood Extraction Kit. Trimming accounts for 0 bases at V and 1 base at J, while the number of junction bases matched to no gene is 3. From a lookup of the germline V gene, CDR1 and CDR2 are SGDLS and YYNGEE. From the cysteine up to the phenylalanine, the CDR3 has a length of 15 residues. Solely the CDR3 DNA is kept, with 45 bases framed from the first base. A remark on this clone: This receptor's antigen is unknown. Nothing much larger sits one base from this clone, and base qualities are not available.

Sequenced sample: PBMCs. The receptor was isolated from a woman in her late teens or twenties in good health and CMV-seropositive. The receptor chain draws on TRBV9 and TRBJ1-1; 7 central nucleotides agree with TRBD1. Read as DNA, the sequence is TGTGCCAGCAGCGTAGAGGGACAGCCGAACACTGAAGCTTTCTTT. This translates into CASSVEGQPNTEAFF.